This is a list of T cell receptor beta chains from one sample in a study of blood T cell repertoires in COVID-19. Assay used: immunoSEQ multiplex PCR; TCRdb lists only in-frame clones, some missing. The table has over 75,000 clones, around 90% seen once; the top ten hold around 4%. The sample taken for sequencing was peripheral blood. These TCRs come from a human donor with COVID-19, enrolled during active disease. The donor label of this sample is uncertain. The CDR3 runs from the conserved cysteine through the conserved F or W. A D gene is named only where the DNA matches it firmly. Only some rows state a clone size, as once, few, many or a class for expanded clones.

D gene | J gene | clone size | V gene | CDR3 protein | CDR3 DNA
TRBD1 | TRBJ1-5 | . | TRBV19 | CASKGPRGAQPQHF | TGTGCCAGTAAAGGGCCCAGGGGGGCGCAGCCCCAGCATTTT
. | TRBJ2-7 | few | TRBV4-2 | CASSSLIADSYEQYF | TGTGCCAGCAGCTCTCTTATAGCGGACTCCTACGAGCAGTACTTC
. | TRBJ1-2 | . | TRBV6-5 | CASYKTASYGYTF | TGTGCCAGCTATAAGACAGCTAGCTATGGCTACACCTTC
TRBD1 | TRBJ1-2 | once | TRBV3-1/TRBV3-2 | CASSQDDRDYGYTF | TGTGCCAGCAGCCAAGATGACAGGGACTATGGCTACACCTTC
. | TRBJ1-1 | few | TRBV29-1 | CSVSVPEAFF | TGCAGCGTGTCGGTCCCTGAAGCTTTCTTT
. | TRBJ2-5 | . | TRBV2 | CASSESWGPGETQYF | TGTGCCAGCAGTGAATCCTGGGGGCCTGGGGAGACCCAGTACTTC
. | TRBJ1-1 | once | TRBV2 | CASSEAGRGNTEAFF | TGTGCCAGCAGTGAAGCGGGCAGGGGGAACACTGAAGCTTTCTTT
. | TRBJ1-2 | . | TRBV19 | CASIGYRGYTF | TGTGCCAGTATCGGCTACAGGGGCTACACCTTC
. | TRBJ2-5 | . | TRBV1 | CTSSPGLAGRKIETQYF | TGCACCAGCAGCCCGGGACTAGCGGGGAGGAAGATTGAGACCCAGTACTTC
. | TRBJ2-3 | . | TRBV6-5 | CASSYSTGTDTQYF | TGTGCCAGCAGTTACTCTACAGGCACAGATACGCAGTATTTT
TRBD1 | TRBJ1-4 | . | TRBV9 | CASSVVIGTALNF | TGTGCCAGCAGCGTAGTCATTGGGACAGCCCTAAATTTT
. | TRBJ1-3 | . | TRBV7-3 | CASSPQVTYSGNTIYF | TGTGCCAGCAGCCCTCAAGTCACCTACTCTGGAAACACCATATATTTT
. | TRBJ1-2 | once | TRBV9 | CASSVETGTSRGYTF | TGTGCCAGCAGCGTAGAAACAGGGACGAGTCGGGGCTACACCTTC